This T cell receptor (beta chain) was captured in a study of T cells in Graves' hyperthyroidism and ophthalmopathy (dated by TCRdb to 2018 to 2020). Study-level background: Peripheral blood was collected at initial diagnosis, before any treatment. The paper describes TCR Vbeta CDR3 sequencing of some 130 peripheral blood samples, made up of roughly 45 ophthalmopathy patients, around 73 hyperthyroidism patients and about 17 progressor patients. For training and testing, the 95 to 100 patients in the discovery cohort were randomly divided in a 7:3 ratio. Prospective prediction of ophthalmopathy was tested in an independent validation cohort of 18 to 20 hyperthyroidism patients and 17 patients who later progressed to ophthalmopathy. After sampling, hyperthyroidism patients received methimazole starting at 30 mg daily, and ophthalmopathy patients received high-dose intravenous methylprednisolone. In roughly six Graves' hyperthyroidism patients, the study also compared T-cell repertoires from thyroid tissue with T-cell repertoires from blood. To identify distinguishing TCR V-J signatures, a discovery cohort of about 95 patients was used, comprising approximately 40 with Graves' ophthalmopathy and around 60 with stable Graves' hyperthyroidism. Broader findings and caveats from the paper: No statistical method was used to set the sample size in advance, and investigators knew the group allocation. A model built on a 13 V-J signature distinguished ophthalmopathy from stable hyperthyroidism, reaching roughly 88% sensitivity and about 81% specificity in cross-validation and 80%/75% in testing. During validation, the model predicted progression to ophthalmopathy a median of approximately 6 months ahead of onset, with more than 55% sensitivity and 72.22% specificity. Most expanded thyroid clonotypes (frequency above 0.001) were also detected in blood, a finding suggesting that blood repertoires may reflect thyroid immune responses.

Stable Graves' hyperthyroidism was defined as no progression to ophthalmopathy during 18 months of follow-up. Hyperthyroidism patients were newly diagnosed, with disease duration under 2 months, and aged 18 to 65 years. Any patient with an uncontrolled infection, another autoimmune disease, pregnancy or lactation was excluded. Clinical symptoms, serum thyroxine and TRAb, thyroid ultrasound, and orbital computed tomography formed the basis for the diagnoses. PBMCs were isolated from 7.5 to 10 ml of fresh peripheral blood by Ficoll-Paque density gradient centrifugation. Total RNA was extracted with Trizol reagent, and quality was checked on an Agilent 2100 Bioanalyzer. This clonotype has more than one count but fewer than ten. Which antigen it targets is not known. Nothing much larger sits one base from this clone, and base qualities are not available. TCR beta CDR3 regions were amplified from RNA transcripts. A first-round RT-PCR of the TCR CDR3 used the HTBI primer set with the Qiagen OneStep RT-PCR kit. Libraries were constructed in a second round of multiplex PCR, after which size selection and purification were carried out. The libraries were sequenced on an Illumina HiSeq2000 using paired-end 100 bp reads. The authors processed their data as follows. SOAPnuke was used to process the raw data, removing reads that contained adapters or uncalled bases, had a mean Phred below 15, or lacked an exact match to the constant primer or identifier. High-quality paired reads were merged using COPE v1.2.5, and each unique nucleotide sequence was defined as a clonotype. Clonotypes were aligned to IMGT TRBV, TRBD and TRBJ reference segments using MiTCR v1.1. Analysis was restricted to V-J combinations with a frequency above 0.0001, which covered 99.2% of repertoires. A TCS score was defined as the ratio of F50 (clonal expansion) to E x V (chaos), with BLOSUM62-based TCRdist applied between CDR3 peptides within each V-J. Welch's t-statistics and random forest reduced several hundred V-J features to 13, which were used in a naive Bayes classifier (R e1071). The public reads were quality trimmed at Q25 with fastp and then assembled into clones with MiXCR by TCRdb, keeping productive beta chains. Identical CDR3 protein sequences are pooled into one entry, listed with their most common genes and DNA. The V and J calls come from TCRdb's annotation, not from the publication. The sample includes roughly 720,000 distinct CDR3 sequences, with around 16% observed a single time. The ten largest clones capture roughly a sixth of the sample.

Measured from the cysteine to the phenylalanine, the CDR3 is 12 residues long. Solely the CDR3 DNA is kept, with 36 bases framed from the first base. V is reduced by 8 bases and J by 5 bases, leaving a spacing of 12 bases between them. The germline V gene specifies MNHNS as CDR1 and SASEGT as CDR2. The chain joins TRBV6-1 to TRBJ1-2; confidence is insufficient to name the D gene. Specimen: blood. This TCR derives from a man between 50 and 59 years old with Graves' hyperthyroidism. At the DNA level, the sequence is TGTGCCAGCGATGGGGAGGCGTATGGCTACACCTTC. It specifies CASDGEAYGYTF.